This T cell receptor (beta chain) was sequenced for a study of blood T cell repertoires in COVID-19. Study at large: Researchers got acute and convalescent COVID-19 samples from the United States, Italy and Spain. The analysed material was cDNA or gDNA that came from T cells, B-cell-depleted T cells, or PBMCs.

Trimming pared 3 bases from V and 1 base from J, leaving 18 bases between. The germline V gene encodes CDR1 SGHTA and CDR2 FQGTGA. CDR3 length: 17 amino acids. In the original analysis: Reference gene primer amplification gave estimated nucleated cell counts. The table came from immunoSEQ multiplex PCR; TCRdb's copy has only in-frame clones and leaves some out. Clonal size and the V and J genes are those of that table, whereas D and trimming came from the DNA. This sample has approximately 300,000 clones, with about 90% found just once. This receptor was obtained from a man younger than 35 who had recovered from COVID-19. The V call is TRBV7-3, the J call TRBJ1-1; TRBD1 is a possible D gene (5 bases). Sequenced input: peripheral blood. CDR3 nucleotide sequence: TGTGCCAGCAGCTTGGACTCCTCCCGGGGGGAGAACACTGAAGCTTTCTTT. The encoded protein is CASSLDSSRGENTEAFF.